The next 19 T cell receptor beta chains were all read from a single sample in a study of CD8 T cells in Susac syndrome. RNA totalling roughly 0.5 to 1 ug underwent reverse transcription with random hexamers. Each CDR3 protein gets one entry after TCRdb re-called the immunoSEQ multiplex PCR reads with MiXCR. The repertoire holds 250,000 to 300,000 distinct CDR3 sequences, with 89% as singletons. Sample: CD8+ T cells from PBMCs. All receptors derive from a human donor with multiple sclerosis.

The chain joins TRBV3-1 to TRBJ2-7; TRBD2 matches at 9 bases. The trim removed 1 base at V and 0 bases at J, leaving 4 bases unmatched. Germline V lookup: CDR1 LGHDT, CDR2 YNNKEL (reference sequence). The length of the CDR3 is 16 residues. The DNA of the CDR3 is TGTGCCAGCAGCCAAGGGGAGCGGGAGGCCTCCTACGAGCAGTACTTC. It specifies CASSQGEREASYEQYF.

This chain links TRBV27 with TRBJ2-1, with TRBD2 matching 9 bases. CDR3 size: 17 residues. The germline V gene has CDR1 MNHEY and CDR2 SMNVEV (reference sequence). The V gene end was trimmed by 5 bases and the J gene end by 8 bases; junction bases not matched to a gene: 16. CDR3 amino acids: CASSLHLGRGGLDEQFF. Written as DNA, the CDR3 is TGTGCCAGCAGTCTACACCTCGGGCGGGGGGGCCTTGATGAGCAGTTCTTC.

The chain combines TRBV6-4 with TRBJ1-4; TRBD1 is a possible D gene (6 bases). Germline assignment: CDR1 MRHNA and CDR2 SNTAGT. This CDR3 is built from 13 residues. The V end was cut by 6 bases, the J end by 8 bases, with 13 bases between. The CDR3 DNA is TGTGCCAGCAGAGGGTACAGGGACGAAAAACTGTTTTTT. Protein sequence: CASRGYRDEKLFF.

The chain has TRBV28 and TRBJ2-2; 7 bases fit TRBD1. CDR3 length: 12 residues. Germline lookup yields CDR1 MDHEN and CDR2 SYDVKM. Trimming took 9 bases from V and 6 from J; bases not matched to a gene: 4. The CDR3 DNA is TGTGCCAGTAACAGGGGTCCCGGGGAGCTGTTTTTT. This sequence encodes CASNRGPGELFF.

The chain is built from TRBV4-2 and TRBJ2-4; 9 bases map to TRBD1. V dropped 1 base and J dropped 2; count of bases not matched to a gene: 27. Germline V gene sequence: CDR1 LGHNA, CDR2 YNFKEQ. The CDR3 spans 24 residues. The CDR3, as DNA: TGTGCCAGCAGCCAAGGACCCCTCCCCGGGACAGGGTTTTCCATCGATGCTTCCAAAAACATTCAGTACTTC. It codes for CASSQGPLPGTGFSIDASKNIQYF.

The CDR3 nucleotides read TGTGCCAGTAGCCCTCGAGGGGACTATGGCTACACCTTC. It specifies CASSPRGDYGYTF. The gene calls are TRBV19 and TRBJ1-2; perhaps TRBD1 as D (5 bases). V gave up 6 bases and J gave up 3 bases, with 11 bases separating them. The CDR3 extends over 13 amino acids. Germline CDR1 LNHDA, CDR2 SQIVND (reference sequence).

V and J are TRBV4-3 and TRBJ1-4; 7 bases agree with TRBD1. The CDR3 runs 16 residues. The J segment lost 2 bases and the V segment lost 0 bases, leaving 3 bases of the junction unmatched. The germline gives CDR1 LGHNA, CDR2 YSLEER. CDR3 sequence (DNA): TGCGCCAGCAGCCAAGATCCGACAGGGACTAATGAAAAACTGTTTTTT. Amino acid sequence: CASSQDPTGTNEKLFF.

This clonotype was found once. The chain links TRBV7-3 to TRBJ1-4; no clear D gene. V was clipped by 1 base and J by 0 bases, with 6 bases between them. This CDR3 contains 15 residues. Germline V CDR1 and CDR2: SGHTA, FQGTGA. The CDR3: CASSLRVTTNEKLFF. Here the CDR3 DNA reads TGTGCCAGCAGCTTAAGGGTAACAACTAATGAAAAACTGTTTTTT.

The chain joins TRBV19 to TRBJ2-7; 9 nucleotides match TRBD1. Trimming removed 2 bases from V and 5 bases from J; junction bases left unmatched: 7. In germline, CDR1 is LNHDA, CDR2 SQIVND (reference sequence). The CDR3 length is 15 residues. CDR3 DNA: TGTGCCAGTAGTATAAGCGGGACAGGGAACCACGAGCAGTACTTC. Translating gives CASSISGTGNHEQYF. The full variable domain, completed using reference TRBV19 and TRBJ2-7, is DGGITQSPKYLFRKEGQNVTLSCEQNLNHDAMYWYRQDPGQGLRLIYYSQIVNDFQKGDIAEGYSVSREKKESFPLTVTSAQKNPTAFYLCASSISGTGNHEQYFGPGTRLTVT.

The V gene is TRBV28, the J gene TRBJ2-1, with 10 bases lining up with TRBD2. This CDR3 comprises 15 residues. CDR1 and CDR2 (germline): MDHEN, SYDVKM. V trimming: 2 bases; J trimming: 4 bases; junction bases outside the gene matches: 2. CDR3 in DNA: TGTGCCAGCAGTTTAATTAGCGGGGGGTACAATGAGCAGTTCTTC. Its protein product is CASSLISGGYNEQFF.

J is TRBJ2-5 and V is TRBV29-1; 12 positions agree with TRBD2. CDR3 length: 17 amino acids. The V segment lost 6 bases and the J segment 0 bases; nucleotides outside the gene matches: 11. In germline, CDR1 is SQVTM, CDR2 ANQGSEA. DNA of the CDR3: TGCAGCGTAGAACAAATACTAGCGGGAGGAAACCAAGAGACCCAGTACTTC. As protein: CSVEQILAGGNQETQYF.

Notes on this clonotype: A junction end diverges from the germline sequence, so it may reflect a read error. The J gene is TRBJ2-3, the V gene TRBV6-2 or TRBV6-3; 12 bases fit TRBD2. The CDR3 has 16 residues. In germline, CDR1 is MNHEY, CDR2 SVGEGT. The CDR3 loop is CASSQGLAGMMNTQFF. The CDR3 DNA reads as TGTGCCAGCAGTCAAGGACTAGCGGGGATGATGAATACGCAGTTTTTT.

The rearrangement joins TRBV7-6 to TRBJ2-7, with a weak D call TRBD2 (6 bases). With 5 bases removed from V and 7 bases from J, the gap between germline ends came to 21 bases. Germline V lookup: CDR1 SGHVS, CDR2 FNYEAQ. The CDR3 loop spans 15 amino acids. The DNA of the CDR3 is TGTGCCAGCAGCATAACATTAGCGGCCTCTGAAGAGCAGTACTTC. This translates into CASSITLAASEEQYF.

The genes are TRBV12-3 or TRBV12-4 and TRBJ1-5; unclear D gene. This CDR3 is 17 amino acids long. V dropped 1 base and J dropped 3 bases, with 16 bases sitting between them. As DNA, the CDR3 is TGTGCCAGCAGTTTAGTTCGGGGTGAGCATAACAATCAGCCCCAGCATTTT. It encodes CASSLVRGEHNNQPQHF.

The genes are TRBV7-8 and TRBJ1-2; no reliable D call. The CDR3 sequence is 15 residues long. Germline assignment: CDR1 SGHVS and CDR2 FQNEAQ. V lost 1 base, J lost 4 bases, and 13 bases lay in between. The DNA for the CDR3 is TGTGCCAGCAGCTTAGGGGGTCGGGGAGGCTATGGCTACACCTTC. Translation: CASSLGGRGGYGYTF.

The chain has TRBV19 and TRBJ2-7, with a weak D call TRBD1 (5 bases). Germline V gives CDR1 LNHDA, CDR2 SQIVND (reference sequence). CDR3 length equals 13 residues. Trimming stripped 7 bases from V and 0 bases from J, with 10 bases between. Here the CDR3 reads CASTAGSSYEQYF. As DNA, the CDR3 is TGTGCCAGTACCGCAGGGTCCTCCTACGAGCAGTACTTC.

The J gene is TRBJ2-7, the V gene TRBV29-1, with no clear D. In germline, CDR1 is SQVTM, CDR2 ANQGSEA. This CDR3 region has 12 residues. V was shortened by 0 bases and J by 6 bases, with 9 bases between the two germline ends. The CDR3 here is CSVEEGRTEQYF. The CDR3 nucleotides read TGCAGCGTTGAAGAGGGTAGGACCGAGCAGTACTTC.

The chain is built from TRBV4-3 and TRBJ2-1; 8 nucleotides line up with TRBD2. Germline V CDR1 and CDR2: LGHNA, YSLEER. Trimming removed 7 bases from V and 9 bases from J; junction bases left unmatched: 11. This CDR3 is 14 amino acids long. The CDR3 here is CASKLAGGHSEQFF. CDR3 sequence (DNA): TGCGCCAGCAAGCTGGCGGGGGGACACAGTGAGCAGTTCTTC.

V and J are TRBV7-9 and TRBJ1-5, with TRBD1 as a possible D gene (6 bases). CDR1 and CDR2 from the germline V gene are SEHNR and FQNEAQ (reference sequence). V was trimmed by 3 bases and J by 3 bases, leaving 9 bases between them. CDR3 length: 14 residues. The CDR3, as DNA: TGTGCCAGCAGCTTCGCAGGGGCCAATCAGCCCCAGCATTTT. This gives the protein CASSFAGANQPQHF.